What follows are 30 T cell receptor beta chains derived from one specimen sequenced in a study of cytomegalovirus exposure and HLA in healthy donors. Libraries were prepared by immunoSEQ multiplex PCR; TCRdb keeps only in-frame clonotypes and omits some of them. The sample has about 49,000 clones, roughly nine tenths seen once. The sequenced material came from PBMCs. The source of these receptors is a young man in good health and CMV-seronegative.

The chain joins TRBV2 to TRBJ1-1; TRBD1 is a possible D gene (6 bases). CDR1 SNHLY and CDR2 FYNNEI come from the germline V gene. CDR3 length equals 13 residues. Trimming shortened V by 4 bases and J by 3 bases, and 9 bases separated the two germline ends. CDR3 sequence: CASSVHRDTEAFF. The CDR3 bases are TGTGCCAGCAGTGTCCACAGGGACACTGAAGCTTTCTTT.

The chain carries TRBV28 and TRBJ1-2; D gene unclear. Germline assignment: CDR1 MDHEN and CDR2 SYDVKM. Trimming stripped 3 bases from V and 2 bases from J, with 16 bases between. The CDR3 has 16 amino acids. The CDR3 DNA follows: TGTGCCAGCAGTTTTCTTCAGGCAAGAGTGAACTATGGCTACACCTTC. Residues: CASSFLQARVNYGYTF.

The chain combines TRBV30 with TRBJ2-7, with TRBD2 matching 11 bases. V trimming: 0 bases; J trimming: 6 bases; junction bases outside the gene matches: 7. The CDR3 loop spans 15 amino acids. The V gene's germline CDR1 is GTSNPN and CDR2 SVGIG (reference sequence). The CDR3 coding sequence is TGTGCCTGGAGTGTACGACTAGCGGGAATTGGCGAGCAGTACTTC. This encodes CAWSVRLAGIGEQYF.

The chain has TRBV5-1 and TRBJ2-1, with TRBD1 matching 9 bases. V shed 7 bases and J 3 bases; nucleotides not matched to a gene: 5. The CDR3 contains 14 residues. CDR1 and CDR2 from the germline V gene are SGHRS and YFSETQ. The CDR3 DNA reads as TGCGCCAGCCTCCGGGACAGGGACTACAATGAGCAGTTCTTC. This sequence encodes CASLRDRDYNEQFF.

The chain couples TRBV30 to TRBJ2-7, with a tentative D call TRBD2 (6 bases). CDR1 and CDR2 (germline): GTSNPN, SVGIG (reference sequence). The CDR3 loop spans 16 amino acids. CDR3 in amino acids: CATLGGSRSRPYEQYF. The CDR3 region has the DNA TGTGCTACTCTCGGGGGATCCAGGTCGAGGCCCTACGAGCAGTACTTC.

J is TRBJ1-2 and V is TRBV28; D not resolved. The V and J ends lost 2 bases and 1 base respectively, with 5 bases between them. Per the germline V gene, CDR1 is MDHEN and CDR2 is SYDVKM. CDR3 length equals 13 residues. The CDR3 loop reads CASSLVVNYGYTF. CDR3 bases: TGTGCCAGCAGTTTAGTAGTTAACTATGGCTACACCTTC.

DNA for the CDR3: TGTGCCTGGAGATTGACAGGAATCTCCTACGAGCAGTACTTC. It translates to CAWRLTGISYEQYF. V usage is TRBV30 and J usage is TRBJ2-7; tentatively, D is TRBD1 (6 bases). Germline V gene lookup returns CDR1 GTSNPN and CDR2 SVGIG (reference sequence). V lost 3 bases to trimming and J lost 0 bases, with 12 bases between them. This CDR3 is 14 amino acids long.

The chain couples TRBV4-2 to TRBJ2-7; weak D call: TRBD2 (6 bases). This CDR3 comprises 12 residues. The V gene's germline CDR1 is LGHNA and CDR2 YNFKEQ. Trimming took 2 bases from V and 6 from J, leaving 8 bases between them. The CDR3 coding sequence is TGTGCCAGCAGCCAAAAGGGAGGCGAGCAGTACTTC. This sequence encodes CASSQKGGEQYF.

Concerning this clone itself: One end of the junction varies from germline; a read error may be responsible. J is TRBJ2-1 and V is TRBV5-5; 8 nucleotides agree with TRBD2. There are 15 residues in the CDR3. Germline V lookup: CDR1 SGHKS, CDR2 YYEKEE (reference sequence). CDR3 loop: CATSGSSSNYNEQFF. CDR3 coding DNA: TGTGCCACCAGCGGGAGCAGTTCTAACTACAATGAGCAGTTCTTC.

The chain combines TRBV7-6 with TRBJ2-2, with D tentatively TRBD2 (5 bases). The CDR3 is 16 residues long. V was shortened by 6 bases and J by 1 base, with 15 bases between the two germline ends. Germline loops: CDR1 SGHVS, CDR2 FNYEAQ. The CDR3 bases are TGTGCCAGCAGGAACCTAGGGAGAGGGAACACCGGGGAGCTGTTTTTT. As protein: CASRNLGRGNTGELFF. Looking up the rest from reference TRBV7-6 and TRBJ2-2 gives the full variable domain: GAGVSQSPRYKVTKRGQDVALRCDPISGHVSLYWYRQALGQGPEFLTYFNYEAQQDKSGLPNDRFSAERPEGSISTLTIQRTEQRDSAMYRCASRNLGRGNTGELFFGEGSRLTVL.

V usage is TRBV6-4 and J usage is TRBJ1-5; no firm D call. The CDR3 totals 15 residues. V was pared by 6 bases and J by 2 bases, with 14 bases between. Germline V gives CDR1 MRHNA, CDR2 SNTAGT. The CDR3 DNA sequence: TGTGCCAGCAGCCCTCGAGGGAGGGGCAATCAGCCCCAGCATTTT. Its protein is CASSPRGRGNQPQHF.

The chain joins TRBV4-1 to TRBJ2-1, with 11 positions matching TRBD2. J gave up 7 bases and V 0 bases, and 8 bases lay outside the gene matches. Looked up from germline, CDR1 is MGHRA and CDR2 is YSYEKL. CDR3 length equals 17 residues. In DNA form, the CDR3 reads TGCGCCAGCAGCCAAGAAGGCGCGACTAGCGGGAAGAATGAGCAGTTCTTC. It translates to CASSQEGATSGKNEQFF.

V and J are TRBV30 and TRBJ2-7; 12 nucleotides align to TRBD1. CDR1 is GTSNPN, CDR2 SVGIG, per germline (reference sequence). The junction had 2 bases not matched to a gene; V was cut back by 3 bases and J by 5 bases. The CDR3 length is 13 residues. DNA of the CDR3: TGTGCCTGGAGCCGGGACAGGGGGCACGAGCAGTACTTC. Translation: CAWSRDRGHEQYF.

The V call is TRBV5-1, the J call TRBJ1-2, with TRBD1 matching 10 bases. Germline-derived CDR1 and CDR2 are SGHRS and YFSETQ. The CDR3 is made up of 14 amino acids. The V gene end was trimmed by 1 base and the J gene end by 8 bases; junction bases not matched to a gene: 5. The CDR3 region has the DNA TGCGCCAGCAGCTTGAGGGACAGGGGTGACGGCTACACCTTC. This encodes CASSLRDRGDGYTF.

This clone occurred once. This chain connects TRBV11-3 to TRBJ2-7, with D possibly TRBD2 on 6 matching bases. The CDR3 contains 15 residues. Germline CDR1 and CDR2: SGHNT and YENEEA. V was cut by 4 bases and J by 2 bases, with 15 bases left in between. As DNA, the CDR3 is TGTGCCAGCAGCTCCTCCGCTAGCGACCCCTACGAGCAGTACTTC. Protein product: CASSSSASDPYEQYF.

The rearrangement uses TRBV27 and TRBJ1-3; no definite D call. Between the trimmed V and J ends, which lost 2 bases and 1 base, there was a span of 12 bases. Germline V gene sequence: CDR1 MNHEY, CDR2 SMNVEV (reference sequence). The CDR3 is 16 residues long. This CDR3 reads CASSLDLQSSGNTIYF. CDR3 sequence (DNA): TGTGCCAGCAGTTTAGATCTCCAGTCATCTGGAAACACCATATATTTT.

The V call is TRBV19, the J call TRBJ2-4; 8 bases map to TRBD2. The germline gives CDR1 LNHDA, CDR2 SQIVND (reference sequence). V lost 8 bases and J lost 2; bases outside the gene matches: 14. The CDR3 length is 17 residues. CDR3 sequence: CASGTGGGGKTKNIQYF. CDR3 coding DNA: TGTGCCAGTGGGACGGGAGGGGGGGGTAAAACCAAAAACATTCAGTACTTC.

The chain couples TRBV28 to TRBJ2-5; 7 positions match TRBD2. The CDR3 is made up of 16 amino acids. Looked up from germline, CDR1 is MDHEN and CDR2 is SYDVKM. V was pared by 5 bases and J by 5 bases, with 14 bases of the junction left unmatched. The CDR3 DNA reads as TGTGCCAGCAGTCCTAGTGGGGCTAGCGGACGGGAGACCCAGTACTTC. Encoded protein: CASSPSGASGRETQYF. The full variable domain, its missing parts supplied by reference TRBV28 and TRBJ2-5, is DVKVTQSSRYLVKRTGEKVFLECVQDMDHENMFWYRQDPGLGLRLIYFSYDVKMKEKGDIPEGYSVSREKKERFSLILESASTNQTSMYLCASSPSGASGRETQYFGPGTRLLVL.

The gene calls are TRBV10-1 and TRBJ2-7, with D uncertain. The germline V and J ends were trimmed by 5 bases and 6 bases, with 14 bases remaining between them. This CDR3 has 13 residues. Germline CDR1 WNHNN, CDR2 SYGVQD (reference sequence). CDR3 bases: TGCGCCAGCAGTCAGGTAATTGATGGCGAGCAGTACTTC. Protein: CASSQVIDGEQYF.

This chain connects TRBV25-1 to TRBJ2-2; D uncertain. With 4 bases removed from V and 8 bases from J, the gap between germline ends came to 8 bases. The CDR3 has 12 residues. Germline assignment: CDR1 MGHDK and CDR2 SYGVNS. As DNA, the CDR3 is TGTGCCAGCAGTGGGCTAGGAGGGGAGCTGTTTTTT. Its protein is CASSGLGGELFF. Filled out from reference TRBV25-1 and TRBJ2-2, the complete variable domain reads EADIYQTPRYLVIGTGKKITLECSQTMGHDKMYWYQQDPGMELHLIHYSYGVNSTEKGDLSSESTVSRIRTEHFPLTLESARPSHTSQYLCASSGLGGELFFGEGSRLTVL.

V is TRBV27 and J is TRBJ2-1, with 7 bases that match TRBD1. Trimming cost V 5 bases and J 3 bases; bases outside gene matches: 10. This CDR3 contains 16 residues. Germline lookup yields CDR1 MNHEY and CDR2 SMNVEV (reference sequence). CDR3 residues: CASSPTPGGGYNEQFF. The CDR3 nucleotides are TGTGCCAGCAGTCCCACCCCAGGGGGTGGCTACAATGAGCAGTTCTTC.

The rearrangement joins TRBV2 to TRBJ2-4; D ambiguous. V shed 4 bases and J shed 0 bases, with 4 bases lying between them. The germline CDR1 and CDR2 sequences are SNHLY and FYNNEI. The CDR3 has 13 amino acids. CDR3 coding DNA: TGTGCCAGCAGTGGACTAGCCAAAAACATTCAGTACTTC. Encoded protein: CASSGLAKNIQYF.

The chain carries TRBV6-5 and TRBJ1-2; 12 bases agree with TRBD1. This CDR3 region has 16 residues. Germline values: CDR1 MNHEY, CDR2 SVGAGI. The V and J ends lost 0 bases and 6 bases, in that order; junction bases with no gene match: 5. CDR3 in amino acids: CASSYSGQGATNGYTF. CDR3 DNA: TGTGCCAGCAGTTACTCGGGACAGGGGGCTACCAATGGCTACACCTTC.

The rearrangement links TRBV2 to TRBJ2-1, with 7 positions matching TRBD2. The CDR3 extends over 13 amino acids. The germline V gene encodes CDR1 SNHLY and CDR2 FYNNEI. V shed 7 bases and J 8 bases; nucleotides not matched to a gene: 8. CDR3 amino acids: CASIGGSGDEQFF. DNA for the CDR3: TGTGCCAGCATCGGCGGGAGCGGTGATGAGCAGTTCTTC. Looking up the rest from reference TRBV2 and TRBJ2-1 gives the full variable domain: EPEVTQTPSHQVTQMGQEVILRCVPISNHLYFYWYRQILGQKVEFLVSFYNNEISEKSEIFDDQFSVERPDGSNFTLKIRSTKLEDSAMYFCASIGGSGDEQFFGPGTRLTVL.

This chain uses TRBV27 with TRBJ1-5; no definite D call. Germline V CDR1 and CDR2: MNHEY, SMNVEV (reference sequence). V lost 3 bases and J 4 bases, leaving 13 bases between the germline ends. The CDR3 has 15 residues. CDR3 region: CASSLVGGSNQPQHF. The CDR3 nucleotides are TGTGCCAGCAGTTTGGTTGGCGGGTCAAATCAGCCCCAGCATTTT.

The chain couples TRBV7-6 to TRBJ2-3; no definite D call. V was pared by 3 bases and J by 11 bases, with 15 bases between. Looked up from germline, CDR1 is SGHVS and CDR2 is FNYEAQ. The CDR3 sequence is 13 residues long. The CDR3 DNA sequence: TGTGCCAGCAGCTTCGAGACTCACCTCGAGCAGTATTTT. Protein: CASSFETHLEQYF.

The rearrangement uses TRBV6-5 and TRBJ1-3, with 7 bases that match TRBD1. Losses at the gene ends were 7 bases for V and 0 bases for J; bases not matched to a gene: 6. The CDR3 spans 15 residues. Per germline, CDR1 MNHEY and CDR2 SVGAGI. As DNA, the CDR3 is TGTGCCAGCAAGGGACAGCCGAACTCTGGAAACACCATATATTTT. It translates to CASKGQPNSGNTIYF.

The DNA for the CDR3 is TGTGCCAGCAGCTTAGAGACAGGGGCGAACACCGGGGAGCTGTTTTTT. This gives the protein CASSLETGANTGELFF. The chain has TRBV7-6 and TRBJ2-2; 8 bases line up with TRBD1. CDR3 length equals 16 residues. V was clipped by 1 base and J by 0 bases; unmatched bases: 1. From germline, CDR1 is SGHVS and CDR2 FNYEAQ.

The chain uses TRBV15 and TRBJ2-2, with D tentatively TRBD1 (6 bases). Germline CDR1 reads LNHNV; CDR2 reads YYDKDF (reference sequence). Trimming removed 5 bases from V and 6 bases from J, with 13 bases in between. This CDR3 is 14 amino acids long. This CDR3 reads CATSGNRESGELFF. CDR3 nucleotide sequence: TGTGCCACCAGCGGTAACAGGGAGTCCGGGGAGCTGTTTTTT.

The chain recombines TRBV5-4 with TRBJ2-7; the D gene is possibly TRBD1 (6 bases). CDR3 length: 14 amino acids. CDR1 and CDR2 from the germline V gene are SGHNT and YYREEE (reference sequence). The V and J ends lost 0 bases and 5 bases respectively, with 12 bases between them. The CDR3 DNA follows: TGTGCCAGCAGCTTGGATGGGGGCAGCCACGAGCAGTACTTC. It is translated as CASSLDGGSHEQYF.